The TCR beta chain described here comes from a study of read filtering for tumor transcriptome and immune sequencing. About the research overall: Mean patient age was approximately 71 years, range about 47 to 90; some 17 male, 14 female. Whole-transcriptome libraries were prepared after DNase treatment. Whole-study results and caveats: Approximately 87% of IR-seq clonotypes had a single read, yet these held 3% to 4% of reads.

This library used about 360 ng RNA and molecular barcoded adaptors spanning alpha/delta and beta/gamma chains. TCRdb redid the calling of the reads with MiXCR, one entry per CDR3 protein. The sample has some 130,000 distinct CDR3 sequences, 10% to 15% seen once. This clonotype was seen ten or more times. Its antigen is still unknown. Every patient had bone marrow sampled while the disease was active. After removal of 6 bases from V and 0 bases from J, the junction contained 6 bases not matched to a gene. Germline CDR1 LNHDA, CDR2 SQIVND (reference sequence). The CDR3 is made up of 15 amino acids. This clonotype was sampled from a donor at least 40 years old with multiple myeloma. The specimen was a population of CD138-negative cells sorted from bone marrow. The chain carries TRBV19 and TRBJ2-3; TRBD2 aligns across 7 bases. CDR3 nucleotide sequence: TGTGCCAGTAGAGTCGGGGGGACCAGCACAGATACGCAGTATTTT. This encodes CASRVGGTSTDTQYF.